The 31 T cell receptor beta chains below all came from one sample that was sequenced in a study of cytomegalovirus exposure and HLA in healthy donors. The PCR made use of 60 Vbeta and 13 Jbeta primers. Data came from immunoSEQ multiplex PCR; TCRdb stores just in-frame clones and leaves some out. Of just under 95,000 clones in the sample, more than 65% were seen once. The source material was PBMCs. Receptors originate from a girl aged 2-9 years in good health and CMV-seropositive.

This clone was seen more than once but under ten times. The chain couples TRBV27 to TRBJ1-2; TRBD1 might be the D (5 bases). V was trimmed by 10 bases and J by 0 bases, leaving 12 bases between them. Germline assignment: CDR1 MNHEY and CDR2 SMNVEV (reference sequence). CDR3 length: 13 residues. This chain's CDR3 is CATTRGANYGYTF. The CDR3 region has the DNA TGTGCCACCACCCGGGGGGCTAACTATGGCTACACCTTC.

This chain connects TRBV10-3 to TRBJ2-3, with D possibly being TRBD1 (6 bases). V was clipped by 10 bases and J by 0 bases, with 14 bases between them. The germline V gene encodes CDR1 ENHRY and CDR2 SYGVKD. This CDR3 contains 14 residues. The CDR3 protein is CATSDSSSTDTQYF. CDR3 DNA sequence: TGTGCCACCTCGGACAGCTCTAGCACAGATACGCAGTATTTT.

The chain is built from TRBV15 and TRBJ2-7; TRBD2 matches at 10 bases. Germline V CDR1 and CDR2: LNHNV, YYDKDF (reference sequence). V shed 5 bases, J shed 2 bases, and the junction held 12 bases outside the gene matches. This CDR3 is built from 17 residues. CDR3 DNA sequence: TGTGCCACCAGCGGCTTAAACGCCGGGACTAGCGCCTACGAGCAGTACTTC. The encoded protein is CATSGLNAGTSAYEQYF.

This clone was recorded a few times. The gene calls are TRBV19 and TRBJ2-3; TRBD2 agrees at 8 bases. The CDR3 spans 14 residues. Germline CDR1 LNHDA, CDR2 SQIVND (reference sequence). Unmatched junction bases numbered 8, after V lost 8 bases and J lost 4 bases. The CDR3 nucleotides read TGTGCCAGTTTCACTAGCGGAGTCGCAGATACGCAGTATTTT. It encodes CASFTSGVADTQYF.

This chain uses TRBV5-1 with TRBJ1-1, with 9 nucleotides matching TRBD1. The germline CDR1 and CDR2 sequences are SGHRS and YFSETQ. Losses at the gene ends were 4 bases for V and 4 bases for J; bases not matched to a gene: 11. This CDR3 has 16 amino acids. The CDR3 sequence: CASSALTGGGVTEAFF. In DNA, the CDR3 is TGCGCCAGCAGCGCCCTGACAGGGGGGGGAGTCACTGAAGCTTTCTTT. The full variable domain, completed using reference TRBV5-1 and TRBJ1-1, is KAGVTQTPRYLIKTRGQQVTLSCSPISGHRSVSWYQQTPGQGLQFLFEYFSETQRNKGNFPGRFSGRQFSNSRSEMNVSTLELGDSALYLCASSALTGGGVTEAFFGQGTRLTVV.

The chain links TRBV6-5 to TRBJ1-1; D is ambiguous. V was clipped by 5 bases and J by 3 bases, with 10 bases between them. Germline loops: CDR1 MNHEY, CDR2 SVGAGI. CDR3 length equals 13 residues. For the CDR3, the DNA is TGTGCCAGCAGTCGTGTGGAGGACACTGAAGCTTTCTTT. Translation: CASSRVEDTEAFF.

This rearrangement joins TRBV19 to TRBJ2-5, with 9 bases identical to TRBD1. Germline V gene lookup returns CDR1 LNHDA and CDR2 SQIVND (reference sequence). This CDR3 is 14 amino acids long. The ends lost 8 bases at V and 5 bases at J; junction bases unmatched: 9. The CDR3 DNA sequence: TGTGCCAGTGGTGGACAGGGGAGATCCGAGACCCAGTACTTC. Its protein is CASGGQGRSETQYF.

The chain joins TRBV30 to TRBJ2-1, with TRBD2 matching over 11 bases. V shed 4 bases, J shed 5 bases, and the junction held 25 bases outside the gene matches. Germline V gives CDR1 GTSNPN, CDR2 SVGIG (reference sequence). There are 21 residues in the CDR3. This chain's CDR3 is CAWKGARWTSGPLPGHNEQFF. For the CDR3, the DNA is TGTGCCTGGAAAGGGGCACGCTGGACTAGCGGGCCTCTTCCAGGTCACAATGAGCAGTTCTTC.

This clone was counted a few times. The rearrangement uses TRBV6-1 and TRBJ1-1, with TRBD1 matching over 10 bases. V dropped 11 bases and J dropped 11; count of bases not matched to a gene: 14. The CDR3 sequence is 13 residues long. Germline V CDR1 and CDR2: MNHNS, SASEGT. The CDR3 protein is CAAWDRGVWGAFF. The CDR3 bases are TGTGCCGCCTGGGACAGGGGCGTGTGGGGGGCTTTCTTT.

Points on this clone: The germline gene is not matched at one end of the junction; a read error may be the cause. The CDR3 sequence is CASSQTGGRETQYF. In nucleotides, the CDR3 is TGTGCTAGCAGCCAAACAGGGGGCAGAGAGACCCAGTACTTC. The V call is TRBV7-7, the J call TRBJ2-5; 9 positions match TRBD1. Germline CDR1 is SSHAT and CDR2 is FNYEAQ (reference sequence). This CDR3 is built from 14 residues.

The chain couples TRBV19 to TRBJ2-7; 10 positions match TRBD2. Germline V lookup: CDR1 LNHDA, CDR2 SQIVND (reference sequence). The CDR3 length is 17 residues. Trimming took 1 base from V and 3 from J; bases not matched to a gene: 9. The CDR3 loop reads CASSIAITSGKNYEQYF. The CDR3 bases are TGTGCCAGTAGTATAGCTATTACTAGCGGGAAGAACTACGAGCAGTACTTC.

This rearrangement joins TRBV27 to TRBJ1-4, with unresolved D. Germline V lookup: CDR1 MNHEY, CDR2 SMNVEV (reference sequence). V was pared by 5 bases and J by 5 bases, with 12 bases between. The CDR3 loop spans 14 amino acids. Written as DNA, the CDR3 is TGTGCCAGCAGTAAAACGGCGGCAAATGAAAAACTGTTTTTT. This translates into CASSKTAANEKLFF.

The rearrangement joins TRBV19 to TRBJ1-5, with 7 bases aligning to TRBD1. CDR1 and CDR2 (germline): LNHDA, SQIVND (reference sequence). With V trimmed by 4 bases and J by 0 bases, 6 bases remained unmatched. This CDR3 region has 16 residues. CDR3 coding DNA: TGTGCCAGTAGTAAAAGGGACAGCAATAGCAATCAGCCCCAGCATTTT. This sequence encodes CASSKRDSNSNQPQHF. Full variable domain (remainder filled in from reference TRBV19 and TRBJ1-5): DGGITQSPKYLFRKEGQNVTLSCEQNLNHDAMYWYRQDPGQGLRLIYYSQIVNDFQKGDIAEGYSVSREKKESFPLTVTSAQKNPTAFYLCASSKRDSNSNQPQHFGDGTRLSIL.

The gene calls are TRBV7-6 and TRBJ2-7, with TRBD1 matching over 7 bases. The CDR3 totals 13 residues. V was pared by 5 bases and J by 4 bases, with 5 bases of the junction left unmatched. Germline V CDR1 and CDR2: SGHVS, FNYEAQ. The CDR3 loop reads CASSEYRGYEQYF. Written as DNA, the CDR3 is TGTGCCAGCAGCGAATACAGGGGTTACGAGCAGTACTTC.

The chain recombines TRBV11-3 with TRBJ2-7; D possibly corresponds to TRBD1 (5 bases). The CDR3 loop spans 12 amino acids. Germline assignment: CDR1 SGHNT and CDR2 YENEEA. V was shortened by 3 bases and J by 7 bases, with 10 bases between the two germline ends. In DNA form, the CDR3 reads TGTGCCAGCAGCTTGGGGCAAGGTGAGCAGTACTTC. This encodes CASSLGQGEQYF.

This clone came up a few times. The J gene is TRBJ2-3, the V gene TRBV30, with 7 bases aligning to TRBD2. J lost 1 base, V lost 4 bases, and 8 bases had no gene match. This CDR3 region has 15 residues. The germline V gene encodes CDR1 GTSNPN and CDR2 SVGIG (reference sequence). CDR3 DNA: TGTGCCTGGAATAACCTAGCGGCCCGCACAGATACGCAGTATTTT. Its protein product is CAWNNLAARTDTQYF.

J is TRBJ2-2 and V is TRBV6-5; the D gene is possibly TRBD2 (5 bases). Trimming pared 5 bases from V and 9 bases from J, leaving 13 bases between. The CDR3 extends over 13 amino acids. In germline, CDR1 is MNHEY, CDR2 SVGAGI. The CDR3 here is CASSVMRARELFF. For the CDR3, the DNA is TGTGCCAGCAGTGTTATGCGGGCCAGGGAGCTGTTTTTT.

This chain links TRBV6-5 with TRBJ2-7, with a possible D match to TRBD2 (5 bases). V lost 0 bases and J lost 0, with 12 bases in between. CDR3 length equals 16 residues. Germline V gene lookup returns CDR1 MNHEY and CDR2 SVGAGI. The CDR3 loop is CASSYSLERSSYEQYF. CDR3 nucleotide sequence: TGTGCCAGCAGTTACTCGCTCGAGCGGAGCTCCTACGAGCAGTACTTC.

The chain employs TRBV6-1 and TRBJ1-1; D uncertain. The germline gives CDR1 MNHNS, CDR2 SASEGT. Trimming removed 8 bases from V and 1 base from J, with 11 bases in between. This CDR3 is built from 13 residues. This CDR3 reads CASARTENTEAFF. The CDR3 DNA follows: TGTGCCAGCGCGCGGACTGAGAACACTGAAGCTTTCTTT.

The chain employs TRBV7-2 and TRBJ2-5; D remains ambiguous. CDR1 is SGHTA and CDR2 is FQGNSA in the germline V gene. The CDR3 totals 17 residues. Trimming left V 1 base short and J 1 base short, with 16 bases between. CDR3 in amino acids: CASSLVLFVERQETQYF. For the CDR3, the DNA is TGTGCCAGCAGCTTAGTTTTGTTCGTAGAGCGCCAAGAGACCCAGTACTTC.

The chain joins TRBV12-5 to TRBJ2-1; D perhaps matches TRBD1 (6 bases). Trimming took 0 bases from V and 2 from J, leaving 14 bases between them. Per germline, CDR1 LGHNT and CDR2 FRNRAP. The CDR3 runs 17 residues. In nucleotides, the CDR3 is TGTGCTAGTGGTTTGGTATCCCACAGGGCCACCTACAATGAGCAGTTCTTC. Its translation is CASGLVSHRATYNEQFF.

Regarding this clone: A junction end diverges from the germline sequence, so it may reflect a read error. The chain links TRBV7-6 to TRBJ2-7, with D possibly TRBD1 on 6 matching bases. CDR3 length: 14 amino acids. Germline values: CDR1 SGHVS, CDR2 FNYEAQ. The CDR3 loop is CASSLLDSTGYKHF. The CDR3 coding sequence is TGTGCCAGCAGCTTATTGGACAGTACGGGGTACAAGCACTTC.

This clone was seen a few times. V and J are TRBV5-6 and TRBJ1-1, with a possible D match to TRBD1 (5 bases). The CDR3 extends over 14 amino acids. Trimming pared 5 bases from V and 10 bases from J, leaving 21 bases between. Germline V gives CDR1 SGHDT, CDR2 YYEEEE. The CDR3 reads CASRQTGTGSRAFF. The CDR3 nucleotides read TGTGCCAGCAGACAAACAGGAACTGGATCCAGAGCTTTCTTT.

The chain links TRBV27 to TRBJ2-7; TRBD1 matches at 10 bases. The CDR3 loop spans 17 amino acids. Germline values: CDR1 MNHEY, CDR2 SMNVEV (reference sequence). After removal of 6 bases from V and 4 bases from J, the junction contained 15 bases not matched to a gene. This CDR3 is CASSLKGSGTGVYEQYF. As DNA, the CDR3 is TGTGCCAGCAGCCTAAAGGGATCCGGGACAGGGGTGTACGAGCAGTACTTC.

The chain has TRBV19 and TRBJ2-1, with D unclear. There are 12 residues in the CDR3. V was clipped by 0 bases and J by 6 bases, with 3 bases between them. Germline V gene sequence: CDR1 LNHDA, CDR2 SQIVND (reference sequence). The CDR3 loop is CASSIERNEQFF. In DNA, the CDR3 is TGTGCCAGTAGTATAGAGCGCAATGAGCAGTTCTTC.

This chain links TRBV15 with TRBJ2-3; a weak D match, TRBD2 (5 bases). Germline V gives CDR1 LNHNV, CDR2 YYDKDF (reference sequence). V was pared by 0 bases and J by 0 bases, with 7 bases between. The CDR3 extends over 15 amino acids. The CDR3 region is CATSRDGLSTDTQYF. The CDR3 region has the DNA TGTGCCACCAGCAGAGATGGACTGAGCACAGATACGCAGTATTTT.

DNA of the CDR3: TGCGCCAGCAGCCAAGATCCGACTACCTACGAGCAGTACTTC. Translation gives CASSQDPTTYEQYF. This chain links TRBV4-3 with TRBJ2-7; TRBD2 is a possible D gene (5 bases). Germline assignment: CDR1 LGHNA and CDR2 YSLEER. This CDR3 comprises 14 residues. V shed 0 bases and J shed 2 bases, with 8 bases lying between them.

The rearrangement joins TRBV9 to TRBJ2-5; TRBD2 matches 11 bases. The CDR3 has 16 amino acids. Germline V gives CDR1 SGDLS, CDR2 YYNGEE. The V and J ends lost 1 base and 1 base, in that order; junction bases with no gene match: 3. Here the CDR3 DNA reads TGTGCCAGCAGCGTATCGGGACTAGCGGTCCAAGAGACCCAGTACTTC. Its translation is CASSVSGLAVQETQYF.

A note on this clone: One end of the junction fails to match germline, which may point to a read error. This chain connects TRBV29-1 to TRBJ2-5; D possibly corresponds to TRBD1 (7 bases). This CDR3 is 11 amino acids long. Germline lookup yields CDR1 SQVTM and CDR2 ANQGSEA. Here the CDR3 DNA reads TGCAGCGTCCCCAGGGGGGCAGGGGTGAACTTC. Protein sequence: CSVPRGAGVNF.

This sequence joins TRBV27 and TRBJ2-7; tentatively, D is TRBD2 (5 bases). Trimming pared 5 bases from V and 3 bases from J, leaving 17 bases between. The CDR3 runs to 15 residues. CDR1 and CDR2 from the germline V gene are MNHEY and SMNVEV (reference sequence). The DNA of the CDR3 is TGTGCCAGCAGTATTTCCGGACTTGAGGACTACGAGCAGTACTTC. This encodes CASSISGLEDYEQYF.

This clone was recorded once. V usage is TRBV9 and J usage is TRBJ1-2, with 7 bases matching TRBD1. CDR1 and CDR2 (germline): SGDLS, YYNGEE. The CDR3 has 13 amino acids. Trimming cost V 5 bases and J 7 bases; bases outside gene matches: 8. The CDR3, as DNA: TGTGCCAGCAGACCGACAGGGAAGTCTGGCTACACCTTC. This gives the protein CASRPTGKSGYTF.